This T cell receptor beta chain was obtained from a study of blood T cells in healthy people across ages (dated by TCRdb to about 2015). At the level of the whole study: In model experiments, template switching captured roughly one uniquely barcoded TCR beta cDNA molecule for every two T cells. The study measured age-related changes in TCR beta repertoire diversity using deep sequencing normalized with unique cDNA molecular identifiers. The donors were divided into four age groups: young (average 16 years), middle-aged (about 40), aged (approximately 62) and long-lived (about 80). The study analyzed two additional independent replicas of 1 million unique cDNA reads from the same blood draw for two donors, one aged 18 to 29 and one aged 80 or older. To avoid experimental bias, donors of different ages were distributed randomly across sequencing lanes.

V was cut back by 5 bases and J by 5 bases, leaving a gap of 12 bases between them. From the germline V gene, CDR1 is SGHTA and CDR2 is FQGNSA. The CDR3 numbers 14 residues from cysteine through phenylalanine. The CDR3 DNA has 42 bases and is translated from base 1. The roughly 42 donors, aged 6 to 90 years, were systemically healthy Caucasian individuals from Russia. Around 9.9 milliliters of peripheral blood were collected from each donor into EDTA-treated Vacutainer tubes. PBMCs were isolated by Ficoll-Paque density-gradient centrifugation, with at least 6 million obtained per sample. Total RNA was extracted from PBMCs with Trizol reagent, with at least 6 micrograms obtained per sample. The percentages of naive CD45RAhigh/CD27high T cells were determined by flow cytometry on a PBMC aliquot from every donor. General findings and caveats noted by the study authors: Compared with the aged group, the long-lived group had more naive CD4+ T cells, fewer expanded clones and increased TCR diversity, suggesting age selection. Since profiling was done on bulk unsorted PBMCs, naive and antigen-experienced compartments could not be conclusively compared. There was a strong correlation between observed TCR beta diversity and the percentage of naive T cells measured by flow cytometry. Observed TCR beta diversity per million T cells fell roughly linearly with age, and a significant reduction was already apparent by age around 39. Because the CMV infection status of the donors was unknown, age-related changes in expanded clonotypes may potentially have been confounded. Estimates of total diversity based on one million sequenced T cells were considered lower bounds and underestimates.

As concerns this clonotype: Its antigen target is currently unknown. Qualities for individual bases were not recorded, and no much larger clone is one base off.

Libraries were constructed by 5' RACE. Sequencing was carried out with an Illumina HiSeq 2500. A second roughly 6 to 11 cycle PCR used a sample-barcoded 5' primer and a J-beta primer mix. Each TCR beta cDNA molecule received a unique molecular identifier from a template-switch 5' adaptor carrying 12 random nucleotides. Each sample yielded at least 3 million CDR3-containing paired-end reads. All of the RNA was converted into first-strand cDNA using the Mint cDNA synthesis kit, with a TRBC-specific oligonucleotide serving as the primer. Following uracil-DNA glycosylase treatment, a first 18-cycle PCR with universal primers M1SS and BC2_uni_R was performed on all cDNA. As for the authors' bioinformatics: Each sample was normalized by randomly selecting 1 million high-quality reads, each carrying a distinct molecular identifier. Instead of being binned into consensus sequences, reads with shared molecular identifiers were discarded. MiTCR, set to a Q25 quality threshold and the strictest error-elimination algorithm, was used for CDR3 identification, clonotype clustering and error correction. A nonparametric unseen species model using Euler transformation provided a lower-bound estimate of total TCR beta diversity. TCRdb trimmed public reads at Q25 via fastp, called clones via MiXCR and kept in-frame beta chains. Identical CDR3 proteins give one entry, which carries the most common genes and DNA. None of the V and J calls come from the authors' own analysis; TCRdb made them. This sample comprises 980,000 or so distinct CDR3 sequences, roughly 43% of them detected only once. 10% to 15% of the sample rests with the top ten.

The chain employs TRBV7-2 and TRBJ2-2; the D segment could be TRBD1, given 6 matching bases. This TCR came from a man aged 30 to 39 in good health. Sequencing input: blood. This receptor carries the CDR3 CASSIRTVTGELFF. The bases are TGTGCCAGCAGCATAAGGACAGTAACCGGGGAGCTGTTTTTT.